The 25 T cell receptor beta chains given below trace back to one sample, sequenced in a study of untreated major depressive disorder. Findings and caveats of the study: Depressed patients' CD4+ T cells carried increased TRBV05-01 (Vbeta 5.1) usage versus control CD4+ T cells.

The repertoire was sequenced with immunoSEQ multiplex PCR; TCRdb's copy has only in-frame clones and lacks some. This sample has fewer than 30,000 clones, with 90% to 95% found just once. No antigen is known for these receptors. Sequenced input: CD4+ T cells from PBMCs. These receptors all stem from a woman in her thirties with major depressive disorder.

Written as DNA, the CDR3 is TGTGCCAGCAGGCCTAGCGGCTCCTACGAGCAGTACTTC. This gives the protein CASRPSGSYEQYF. The chain uses TRBV9 and TRBJ2-7; TRBD2 agrees at 7 bases. Unmatched junction bases numbered 2, after V lost 5 bases and J lost 0 bases. This CDR3 spans 13 amino acids. Looked up from germline, CDR1 is SGDLS and CDR2 is YYNGEE.

The chain has TRBV5-6 and TRBJ2-5; TRBD2 matches at 10 bases. The junction had 6 bases not matched to a gene; V was cut back by 0 bases and J by 4 bases. CDR1 is SGHDT, CDR2 YYEEEE, per germline. The CDR3 has 16 residues. The CDR3 nucleotides are TGTGCCAGCAGCTTGGCGCTAGCGGGAGTGGTAGAGACCCAGTACTTC. Translation gives CASSLALAGVVETQYF.

The CDR3 DNA is TGTGCCAGCGACGGACAGGGTGTTGGAGAGCAGTACTTC. As protein: CASDGQGVGEQYF. The chain combines TRBV2 with TRBJ2-7; 8 bases match TRBD1. Germline CDR1 and CDR2: SNHLY and FYNNEI. The CDR3 totals 13 residues. J gave up 7 bases and V 8 bases, and 10 bases lay outside the gene matches.

V and J are TRBV6-4 and TRBJ2-3; 11 positions match TRBD2. Per the germline V gene, CDR1 is MRHNA and CDR2 is SNTAGT. Unmatched junction bases numbered 4, after V lost 5 bases and J lost 3 bases. The CDR3 extends over 15 amino acids. The CDR3 region is CASSQTSGATDTQYF. As DNA, the CDR3 is TGTGCCAGCAGTCAGACTAGCGGGGCGACAGATACGCAGTATTTT.

The V gene is TRBV28, the J gene TRBJ1-1, with TRBD1 as a possible D gene (5 bases). CDR3 size: 14 residues. Deletions cut 3 bases from V and 5 bases from J, with 13 bases between. Germline lookup yields CDR1 MDHEN and CDR2 SYDVKM. DNA for the CDR3: TGTGCCAGCAGTTTTTCGGGGCTTACTACTGAAGCTTTCTTT. Protein product: CASSFSGLTTEAFF.

This clone was observed a few times. V and J are TRBV28 and TRBJ1-2; D is possibly TRBD1 (6 bases). The V gene's germline CDR1 is MDHEN and CDR2 SYDVKM. Trimming removed 4 bases at V and 7 bases at J, with 13 bases between. The CDR3 is 13 residues long. The chain's CDR3 is CASSSQGLGGYTF. The CDR3 nucleotides are TGTGCCAGCAGTTCCCAGGGGCTGGGTGGCTACACCTTC.

The V call is TRBV19, the J call TRBJ1-3, with D possibly TRBD1 on 5 matching bases. The CDR3 runs 13 residues. CDR1 and CDR2 (germline): LNHDA, SQIVND (reference sequence). V was cut by 6 bases and J by 11 bases, with 17 bases left in between. The CDR3 DNA reads as TGTGCCAGTAGCCCGAGGGGTGTAAGCCCCATATATTTT. This gives the protein CASSPRGVSPIYF. The full variable domain, completed using reference TRBV19 and TRBJ1-3, is DGGITQSPKYLFRKEGQNVTLSCEQNLNHDAMYWYRQDPGQGLRLIYYSQIVNDFQKGDIAEGYSVSREKKESFPLTVTSAQKNPTAFYLCASSPRGVSPIYFGEGSWLTVV.

As DNA, the CDR3 is TGTGCCGGTAAACAGGGGCCTAACTATGGCTACACCTTC. Amino acids: CAGKQGPNYGYTF. The chain couples TRBV18 to TRBJ1-2; 7 bases line up with TRBD1. Germline assignment: CDR1 KGHSH and CDR2 LQKENI. CDR3 size: 13 residues. V was clipped by 11 bases and J by 0 bases; unmatched bases: 6. Complete variable domain (other parts from reference TRBV18 and TRBJ1-2): NAGVMQNPRHLVRRRGQEARLRCSPMKGHSHVYWYRQLPEEGLKFMVYLQKENIIDESGMPKERFSAEFPKEGPSILRIQQVVRGDSAAYFCAGKQGPNYGYTFGSGTRLTVV.

This chain joins TRBV5-1 and TRBJ2-2; D might be TRBD1 (7 bases). Trimming left V 3 bases short and J 5 bases short, with 14 bases between. This CDR3 contains 15 residues. Germline CDR1 is SGHRS and CDR2 is YFSETQ. The CDR3 nucleotides read TGCGCCAGCAGCTCGCAGGGGGGATGGACCGGGGAGCTGTTTTTT. Its translation is CASSSQGGWTGELFF.

The chain carries TRBV4-1 and TRBJ2-5, with 7 bases identical to TRBD1. Trimming took 1 base from V and 0 from J; bases not matched to a gene: 5. The CDR3 runs 16 residues. Germline CDR1 is MGHRA and CDR2 is YSYEKL. CDR3 DNA sequence: TGCGCCAGCAGCCAAGGAAACAGGGGTTACCAAGAGACCCAGTACTTC. This translates into CASSQGNRGYQETQYF.

The V gene is TRBV6-6, the J gene TRBJ1-1; a possible D gene is TRBD1 (5 bases). Per germline, CDR1 MNHNY and CDR2 SVGAGI (reference sequence). The ends were cut back, 6 bases at V and 1 base at J, with 12 bases in the middle. The CDR3 has 14 amino acids. In DNA form, the CDR3 reads TGTGCCAGCAGGCAGGGCGGAGGGAACACTGAAGCTTTCTTT. As protein: CASRQGGGNTEAFF.

The V call is TRBV28, the J call TRBJ1-1, with 7 bases identical to TRBD1. Germline CDR1 is MDHEN and CDR2 is SYDVKM. Trimming removed 4 bases from V and 4 bases from J; junction bases left unmatched: 9. The CDR3 runs 15 residues. In nucleotides, the CDR3 is TGTGCCAGCAGTTCCTATGACAGGGTGATCACTGAAGCTTTCTTT. The encoded protein is CASSSYDRVITEAFF.

V and J are TRBV18 and TRBJ2-3, with 8 bases matching TRBD1. Per the germline V gene, CDR1 is KGHSH and CDR2 is LQKENI. This CDR3 is 14 amino acids long. After removal of 8 bases from V and 1 base from J, the junction contained 5 bases not matched to a gene. The CDR3 loop reads CASGPGQGTDTQYF. In DNA form, the CDR3 reads TGTGCCAGCGGACCGGGACAGGGCACAGATACGCAGTATTTT.

CDR3 nucleotide sequence: TGTGCCAGCAGCCCTCTACGGGGGGCCGGCACAGATACGCAGTATTTT. Translated, it gives CASSPLRGAGTDTQYF. V gene TRBV4-2 combines with J gene TRBJ2-3; D possibly corresponds to TRBD2 (7 bases). Germline CDR1 is LGHNA and CDR2 is YNFKEQ. V shed 4 bases and J shed 1 base, with 15 bases lying between them. This CDR3 is 16 amino acids long.

The rearrangement joins TRBV4-2 to TRBJ1-2, with D unclear. This CDR3 has 15 amino acids. Germline values: CDR1 LGHNA, CDR2 YNFKEQ. Trimming left V 4 bases short and J 4 bases short, with 16 bases between. The CDR3 protein is CASSPPPVGSYGYTF. The CDR3 DNA follows: TGTGCCAGCAGCCCACCCCCGGTAGGCTCCTATGGCTACACCTTC.

The chain uses TRBV19 and TRBJ2-1, with 9 bases identical to TRBD2. Germline trimming cut 3 bases from V and 9 bases from J; bases unmatched to any gene: 12. CDR1 LNHDA and CDR2 SQIVND come from the germline V gene (reference sequence). The CDR3 spans 16 residues. The CDR3 DNA is TGTGCCAGTAGTATGTGGGCGGGGGGGCGGTTTAGTGAGCAGTTCTTC. As protein: CASSMWAGGRFSEQFF.

The genes are TRBV19 and TRBJ2-7, with D possibly being TRBD1 or TRBD2 (5 bases each). The CDR3 runs 15 residues. The V and J ends lost 4 bases and 3 bases respectively, with 16 bases between them. Per the germline V gene, CDR1 is LNHDA and CDR2 is SQIVND (reference sequence). The CDR3, as DNA: TGTGCCAGTAGTAAGGGACCCCCCGGGATCTACGAGCAGTACTTC. It yields the protein CASSKGPPGIYEQYF.

The chain combines TRBV6-6 with TRBJ2-7; unclear D gene. CDR1 and CDR2 from the germline V gene are MNHNY and SVGAGI (reference sequence). CDR3 size: 16 residues. V lost 2 bases and J 7 bases, leaving 21 bases between the germline ends. The CDR3 region is CASSYPNPTPPTEQYF. As DNA, the CDR3 is TGTGCCAGCAGTTACCCCAACCCGACCCCACCCACTGAGCAGTACTTC.

This chain links TRBV19 with TRBJ1-5; 8 nucleotides match TRBD1. The CDR3 runs to 13 residues. The germline V gene has CDR1 LNHDA and CDR2 SQIVND (reference sequence). V shed 7 bases, J shed 7 bases, and the junction held 6 bases outside the gene matches. This chain's CDR3 is CASNGRGLQPQHF. In DNA, the CDR3 is TGTGCCAGTAATGGCAGGGGGCTACAGCCCCAGCATTTT. Complete variable domain (other parts from reference TRBV19 and TRBJ1-5): DGGITQSPKYLFRKEGQNVTLSCEQNLNHDAMYWYRQDPGQGLRLIYYSQIVNDFQKGDIAEGYSVSREKKESFPLTVTSAQKNPTAFYLCASNGRGLQPQHFGDGTRLSIL.

V and J are TRBV5-1 and TRBJ2-7; 9 bases agree with TRBD1. Germline values: CDR1 SGHRS, CDR2 YFSETQ. The CDR3 runs 15 residues. J was trimmed by 5 bases and V by 0 bases; bases with no gene match: 6. The DNA for the CDR3 is TGCGCCAGCAGCTTGGGTGGGACAGGGATCCACGAGCAGTACTTC. It codes for CASSLGGTGIHEQYF.

The rearrangement links TRBV6-5 to TRBJ2-4; perhaps TRBD2 as D (6 bases). Trimming shortened V by 6 bases and J by 8 bases, and 17 bases separated the two germline ends. This CDR3 spans 14 amino acids. Germline V CDR1 and CDR2: MNHEY, SVGAGI. CDR3 sequence: CASRGGYTLDIQYF. The CDR3 DNA reads TGTGCCAGCAGGGGGGGATATACACTCGACATTCAGTACTTC.

This chain connects TRBV23-1 to TRBJ2-7, with 11 bases that match TRBD1. TRBV23-1 belongs to the ORF category, with a function that is uncertain. V dropped 7 bases and J dropped 4; count of bases not matched to a gene: 12. This CDR3 comprises 16 residues. The CDR3 region is CASTYQGQGALYEQYF. DNA of the CDR3: TGCGCCAGCACATACCAAGGACAGGGGGCTCTGTACGAGCAGTACTTC.

J is TRBJ2-1 and V is TRBV29-1, with D possibly TRBD1 on 5 matching bases. The germline V gene encodes CDR1 SQVTM and CDR2 ANQGSEA. There are 10 residues in the CDR3. Trimming removed 6 bases from V and 10 bases from J, with 10 bases in between. CDR3 in amino acids: CSVDKGEQFF. In nucleotides, the CDR3 is TGCAGCGTGGACAAAGGGGAGCAGTTCTTC.

This clone was counted a few times. This CDR3 is also generated by other DNA sequences in the sample. The chain carries TRBV28 and TRBJ1-5; D may be TRBD1 (5 bases). This CDR3 has 15 residues. V was shortened by 2 bases and J by 4 bases, with 12 bases between the two germline ends. Germline CDR1 and CDR2: MDHEN and SYDVKM. The DNA of the CDR3 is TGTGCCAGCAGTTTAACGTCAGGGCGAAATCAGCCCCAGCATTTT. Translation: CASSLTSGRNQPQHF. Using reference TRBV28 and TRBJ1-5 for the parts outside the CDR3, the full variable domain is DVKVTQSSRYLVKRTGEKVFLECVQDMDHENMFWYRQDPGLGLRLIYFSYDVKMKEKGDIPEGYSVSREKKERFSLILESASTNQTSMYLCASSLTSGRNQPQHFGDGTRLSIL.

V usage is TRBV10-3 and J usage is TRBJ2-7; no clear D gene. The V gene's germline CDR1 is ENHRY and CDR2 SYGVKD. The CDR3 contains 11 residues. Trimming pared 3 bases from V and 6 bases from J, leaving 6 bases between. The CDR3 protein is CAISEQSEQYF. In DNA, the CDR3 is TGTGCCATCAGTGAACAATCCGAGCAGTACTTC.